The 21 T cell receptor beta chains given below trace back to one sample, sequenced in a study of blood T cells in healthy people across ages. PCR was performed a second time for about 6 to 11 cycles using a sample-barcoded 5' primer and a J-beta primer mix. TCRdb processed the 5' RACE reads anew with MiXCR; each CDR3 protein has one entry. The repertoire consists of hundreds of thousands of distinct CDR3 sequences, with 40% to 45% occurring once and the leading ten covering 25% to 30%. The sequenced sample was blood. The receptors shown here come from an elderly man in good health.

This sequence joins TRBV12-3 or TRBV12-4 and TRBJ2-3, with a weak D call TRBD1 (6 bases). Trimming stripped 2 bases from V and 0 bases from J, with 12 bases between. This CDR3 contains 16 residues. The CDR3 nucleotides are TGTGCCAGCAGTTTAATGGTGACAGGAAGCACAGATACGCAGTATTTT. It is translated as CASSLMVTGSTDTQYF.

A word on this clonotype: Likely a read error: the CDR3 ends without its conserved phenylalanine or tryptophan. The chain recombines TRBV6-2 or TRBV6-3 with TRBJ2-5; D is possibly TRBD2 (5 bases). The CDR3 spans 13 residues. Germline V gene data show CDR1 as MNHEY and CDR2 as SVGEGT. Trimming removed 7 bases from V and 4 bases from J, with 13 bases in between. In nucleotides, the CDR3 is TGTGCCAGCACCCTACTAGTTGGAGAGACCCAGTACTTA. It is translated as CASTLLVGETQYL.

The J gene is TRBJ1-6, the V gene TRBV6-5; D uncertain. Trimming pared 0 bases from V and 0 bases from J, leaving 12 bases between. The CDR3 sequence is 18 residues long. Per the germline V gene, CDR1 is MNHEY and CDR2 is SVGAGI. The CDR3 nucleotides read TGTGCCAGCAGTTACTCACGCCCTTCGAGCTCCTATAATTCACCCCTCCACTTT. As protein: CASSYSRPSSSYNSPLHF.

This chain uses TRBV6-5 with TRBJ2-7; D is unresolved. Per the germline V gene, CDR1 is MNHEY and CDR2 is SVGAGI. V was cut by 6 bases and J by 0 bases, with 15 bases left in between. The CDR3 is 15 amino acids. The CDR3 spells CASSLQPQSSYEQYF. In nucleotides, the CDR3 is TGTGCCAGCAGCTTACAGCCCCAATCCTCCTACGAGCAGTACTTC.

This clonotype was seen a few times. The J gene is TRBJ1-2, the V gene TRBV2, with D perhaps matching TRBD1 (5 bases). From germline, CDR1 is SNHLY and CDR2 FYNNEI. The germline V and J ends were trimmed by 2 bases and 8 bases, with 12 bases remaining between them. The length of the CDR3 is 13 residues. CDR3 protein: CASSESVWDGYTF. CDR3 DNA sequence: TGTGCCAGCAGTGAAAGTGTGTGGGACGGCTACACCTTC. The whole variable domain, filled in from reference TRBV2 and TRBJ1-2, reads EPEVTQTPSHQVTQMGQEVILRCVPISNHLYFYWYRQILGQKVEFLVSFYNNEISEKSEIFDDQFSVERPDGSNFTLKIRSTKLEDSAMYFCASSESVWDGYTFGSGTRLTVV.

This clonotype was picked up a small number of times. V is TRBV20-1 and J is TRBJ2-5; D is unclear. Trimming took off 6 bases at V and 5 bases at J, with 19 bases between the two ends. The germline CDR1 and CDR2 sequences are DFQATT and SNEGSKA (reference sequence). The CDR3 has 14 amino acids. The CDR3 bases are TGCAGTGCCCCATCGACTGGCAGCCGGGAGACCCAGTACTTC. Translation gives CSAPSTGSRETQYF.

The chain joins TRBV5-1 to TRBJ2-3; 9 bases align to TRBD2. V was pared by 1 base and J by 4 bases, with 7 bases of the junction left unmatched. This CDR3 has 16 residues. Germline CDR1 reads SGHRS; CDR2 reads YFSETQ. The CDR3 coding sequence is TGCGCCAGCAGCTTGCTCGCGGGGGGGCCGGCAGATACGCAGTATTTT. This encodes CASSLLAGGPADTQYF.

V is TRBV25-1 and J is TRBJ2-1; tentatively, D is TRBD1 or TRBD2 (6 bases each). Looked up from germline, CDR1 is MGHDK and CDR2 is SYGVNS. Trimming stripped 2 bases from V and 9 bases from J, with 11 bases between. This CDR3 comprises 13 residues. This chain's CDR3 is CASSERGGSEQFF. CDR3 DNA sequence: TGTGCCAGCAGTGAAAGAGGGGGGTCTGAGCAGTTCTTC.

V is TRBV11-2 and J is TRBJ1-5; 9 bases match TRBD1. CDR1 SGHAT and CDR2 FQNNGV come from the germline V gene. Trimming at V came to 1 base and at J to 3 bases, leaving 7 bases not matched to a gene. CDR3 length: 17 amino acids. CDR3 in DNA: TGTGCCAGCAGCTTAGCCCGGACAGGGGCTTCCAATCAGCCCCAGCATTTT. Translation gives CASSLARTGASNQPQHF.

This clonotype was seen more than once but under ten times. The CDR3 DNA reads TGTGCCAGCAGCAGAAGAGACGGCGGGGGTCCGGCCCTCCACTTT. As protein: CASSRRDGGGPALHF. The J gene is TRBJ1-6, the V gene TRBV9, with D perhaps TRBD1 (5 bases). Trimming left V 4 bases short and J 14 bases short, with 22 bases between. From germline, CDR1 is SGDLS and CDR2 YYNGEE. CDR3 length: 15 amino acids.

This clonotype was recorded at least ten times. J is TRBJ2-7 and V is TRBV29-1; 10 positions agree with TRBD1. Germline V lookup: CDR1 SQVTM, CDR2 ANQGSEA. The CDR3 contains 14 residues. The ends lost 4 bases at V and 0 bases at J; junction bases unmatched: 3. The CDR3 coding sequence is TGCAGCGTTGTTCGGGACAGGGGCTCCTACGAGCAGTACTTC. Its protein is CSVVRDRGSYEQYF.

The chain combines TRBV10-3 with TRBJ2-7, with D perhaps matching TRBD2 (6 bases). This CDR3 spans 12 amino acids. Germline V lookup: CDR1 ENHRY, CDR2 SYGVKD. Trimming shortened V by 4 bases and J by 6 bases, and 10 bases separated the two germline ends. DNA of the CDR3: TGTGCCATCAGTGGCGGGGTCTGCGAGCAGTACTTC. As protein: CAISGGVCEQYF.

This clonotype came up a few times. In DNA form, the CDR3 reads TGCAGCGTTGAAGACGGCCCAGGGAGTTCCGAGCAGTACTTC. The encoded protein is CSVEDGPGSSEQYF. The chain couples TRBV29-1 to TRBJ2-7; D is tentatively TRBD1 or TRBD2 (5 bases each). CDR3 length: 14 amino acids. V lost 0 bases, J lost 6 bases, and 15 bases lay in between. Per the germline V gene, CDR1 is SQVTM and CDR2 is ANQGSEA.

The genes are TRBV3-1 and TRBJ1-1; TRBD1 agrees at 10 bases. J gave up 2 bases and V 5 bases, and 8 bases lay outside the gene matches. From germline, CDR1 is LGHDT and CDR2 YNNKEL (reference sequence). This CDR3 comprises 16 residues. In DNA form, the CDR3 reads TGTGCCAGCAGCTCCCGGGACAGGGGCGCCAACACTGAAGCTTTCTTT. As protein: CASSSRDRGANTEAFF.

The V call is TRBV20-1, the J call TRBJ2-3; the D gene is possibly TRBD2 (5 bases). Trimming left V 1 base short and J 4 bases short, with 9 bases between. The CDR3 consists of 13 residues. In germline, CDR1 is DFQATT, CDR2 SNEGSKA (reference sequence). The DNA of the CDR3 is TGCAGTGCTAGAGTTCCTAGCTCAGATACGCAGTATTTT. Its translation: CSARVPSSDTQYF.

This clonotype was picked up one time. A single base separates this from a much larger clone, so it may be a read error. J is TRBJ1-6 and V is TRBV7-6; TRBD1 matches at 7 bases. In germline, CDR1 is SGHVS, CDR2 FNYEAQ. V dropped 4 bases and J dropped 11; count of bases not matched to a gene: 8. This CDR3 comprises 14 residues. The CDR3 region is CASSSGQEGPPLHF. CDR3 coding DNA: TGTGCCAGCAGCTCTGGACAGGAAGGTCCACCCCTCCACTTT.

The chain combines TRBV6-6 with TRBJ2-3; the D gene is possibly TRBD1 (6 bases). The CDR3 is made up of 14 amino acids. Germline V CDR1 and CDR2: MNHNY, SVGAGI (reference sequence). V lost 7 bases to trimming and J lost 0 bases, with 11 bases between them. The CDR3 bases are TGTGCCAGCATCAAAGGGGGAAGCACAGATACGCAGTATTTT. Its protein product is CASIKGGSTDTQYF.

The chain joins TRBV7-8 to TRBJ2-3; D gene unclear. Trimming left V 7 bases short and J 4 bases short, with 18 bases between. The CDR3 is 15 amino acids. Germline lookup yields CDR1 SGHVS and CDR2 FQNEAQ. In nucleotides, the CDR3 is TGTGCCAGCATCCACAGAGGTGACACACCAGATACGCAGTATTTT. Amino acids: CASIHRGDTPDTQYF. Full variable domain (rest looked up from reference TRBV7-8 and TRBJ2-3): GAGVSQSPRYKVAKRGQDVALRCDPISGHVSLFWYQQALGQGPEFLTYFQNEAQLDKSGLPSDRFFAERPEGSVSTLKIQRTQQEDSAVYLCASIHRGDTPDTQYFGPGTRLTVL.

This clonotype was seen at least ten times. CDR3 sequence reads: CASSPLGGRETQYF. The CDR3 DNA follows: TGTGCCAGCAGCCCCCTCGGAGGGAGGGAGACCCAGTACTTC. The V and J genes are TRBV11-2 and TRBJ2-5, with D possibly matching TRBD2 (6 bases). The V end lost 5 bases, the J end lost 5 bases, and 15 bases lay between the germline ends. Germline V gives CDR1 SGHAT, CDR2 FQNNGV. The CDR3 spans 14 residues.

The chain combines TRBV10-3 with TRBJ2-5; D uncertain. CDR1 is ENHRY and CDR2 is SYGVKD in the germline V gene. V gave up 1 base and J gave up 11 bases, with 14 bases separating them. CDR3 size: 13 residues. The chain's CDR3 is CAISEFLDNEQYF. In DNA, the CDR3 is TGTGCCATCAGTGAGTTTCTCGACAATGAGCAGTACTTC.

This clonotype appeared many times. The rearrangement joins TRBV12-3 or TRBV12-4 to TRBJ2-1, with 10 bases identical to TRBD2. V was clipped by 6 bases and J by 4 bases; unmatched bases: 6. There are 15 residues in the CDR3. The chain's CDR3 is CASSPGTSVYNEQFF. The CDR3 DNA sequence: TGTGCCAGCAGCCCCGGGACTAGCGTATACAATGAGCAGTTCTTC.